This T cell receptor beta chain was recorded in a study of CD8+ T cells in alopecia areata. V trimming: 7 bases; J trimming: 8 bases; junction bases outside the gene matches: 10. This CDR3 contains 14 residues. Germline V gives CDR1 SGHRS, CDR2 YFSETQ. Once RNA had been extracted, it was reverse transcribed into cDNA to act as the sequencing template. Sequencing was performed with immunoSEQ multiplex PCR; in TCRdb, only in-frame clones are kept and a portion is missing. The sample records about 220,000 clones, around three fifths being singletons. Treatment described: oral pan-JAK inhibitor, 5-10 mg twice daily.

The source of this sequence is a human donor with alopecia areata. The V gene is TRBV5-1, the J gene TRBJ2-1, with 9 bases aligning to TRBD2. Here the sequenced sample was CD4+ T cells sorted from blood, taken at week 4, from a patient treated with tofacitinib. The DNA for the CDR3 is TGCGCCAGCGCCAGTAGCGGGGGATCATATGAGCAGTTCTTC. The encoded protein is CASASSGGSYEQFF.